These 10 T cell receptor beta chains originate from one sample sequenced in a study of T cell repertoires in ileal Crohn's disease. Time point indicated: neoterminal ileum biopsy at postoperative endoscopy, about 6 months after surgery. Sequencing used immunoSEQ multiplex PCR; TCRdb keeps in-frame clones, though not all of them. The data show approximately 10,000 clones, around 70% seen once. The specimen was ileal tissue. The source of these receptors is an adult with Crohn's disease.

The genes are TRBV19 and TRBJ1-2, with TRBD1 matching 7 bases. V shed 6 bases and J 10 bases; nucleotides not matched to a gene: 14. CDR1 and CDR2 from the germline V gene are LNHDA and SQIVND (reference sequence). The CDR3 totals 14 residues. In nucleotides, the CDR3 is TGTGCCAGTAGCCGGACAGGAACTCAGGGCGACTACACCTTC. Translating it yields CASSRTGTQGDYTF.

The chain carries TRBV18 and TRBJ2-2, with D possibly being TRBD2 (5 bases). The CDR3 is 14 amino acids. CDR1 is KGHSH and CDR2 is LQKENI in the germline V gene. V lost 3 bases and J lost 7, with 12 bases in between. The CDR3 is CASSPDLLGGELFF. For the CDR3, the DNA is TGTGCCAGCTCACCGGACTTGTTAGGCGGGGAGCTGTTTTTT.

The chain links TRBV4-3 to TRBJ2-3; D is undetermined. From germline, CDR1 is LGHNA and CDR2 YSLEER. V lost 0 bases to trimming and J lost 0 bases, with 13 bases between them. This CDR3 region has 17 residues. The CDR3 here is CASSQDSRLTSTDTQYF. CDR3 in DNA: TGCGCCAGCAGCCAAGACTCCCGTCTGACTAGCACAGATACGCAGTATTTT.

This clone was recorded only once. The chain links TRBV15 to TRBJ2-7; 8 bases are shared with TRBD1. Germline lookup yields CDR1 LNHNV and CDR2 YYDKDF (reference sequence). The CDR3 totals 14 residues. V shed 3 bases, J shed 2 bases, and the junction held 3 bases outside the gene matches. The CDR3, as DNA: TGTGCCACCAGCAGGGGGACAGGAACCTACGAGCAGTACTTC. Amino acids: CATSRGTGTYEQYF. The entire variable domain, with the rest obtained from reference TRBV15 and TRBJ2-7, is as follows: DAMVIQNPRYQVTQFGKPVTLSCSQTLNHNVMYWYQQKSSQAPKLLFHYYDKDFNNEADTPDNFQSRRPNTSFCFLDIRSPGLGDTAMYLCATSRGTGTYEQYFGPGTRLTVT.

V and J are TRBV4-1 and TRBJ2-3; D gene unclear. The germline V and J ends were trimmed by 4 bases and 0 bases, with 5 bases remaining between them. Germline loops: CDR1 MGHRA, CDR2 YSYEKL. The CDR3 runs to 13 residues. Written as DNA, the CDR3 is TGCGCCAGCAGCCCTAAGAGCACAGATACGCAGTATTTT. This sequence encodes CASSPKSTDTQYF.

The sample holds one count of this clone. The V and J genes are TRBV7-4 and TRBJ1-2; 9 nucleotides match TRBD1. The CDR3 has 14 residues. Unmatched junction bases numbered 7, after V lost 4 bases and J lost 7 bases. Per germline, CDR1 SGHVT and CDR2 SQSDAQ. The CDR3 is CASSSGQGTGGYTF. The CDR3 region has the DNA TGTGCCAGCAGCTCCGGACAGGGGACGGGTGGCTACACCTTC.

The rearrangement uses TRBV4-2 and TRBJ2-3; TRBD2 might be the D (6 bases). The germline V gene encodes CDR1 LGHNA and CDR2 YNFKEQ. The CDR3 is 15 amino acids. V lost 2 bases and J 4 bases, leaving 13 bases between the germline ends. The CDR3 region is CASSQSLEGSDTQYF. The CDR3 coding sequence is TGTGCCAGCAGCCAATCTCTGGAGGGGTCAGATACGCAGTATTTT.

V gene TRBV6-5 combines with J gene TRBJ1-5, with no clear D. From germline, CDR1 is MNHEY and CDR2 SVGAGI. The CDR3 consists of 12 residues. V dropped 6 bases and J dropped 7 bases, with 10 bases sitting between them. The DNA for the CDR3 is TGTGCCAGCAGCCCTTTTGTCCAGCCCCAGCATTTT. Protein: CASSPFVQPQHF.

The chain couples TRBV5-6 to TRBJ2-7; a weak D match, TRBD2 (6 bases). The CDR3 spans 15 residues. Trimming shortened V by 0 bases and J by 6 bases, and 16 bases separated the two germline ends. Germline CDR1 and CDR2: SGHDT and YYEEEE. The CDR3 bases are TGTGCCAGCAGCTTGGCCACGGGAGCATTATCCGAGCAGTACTTC. Its protein is CASSLATGALSEQYF.

The chain combines TRBV5-1 with TRBJ1-1; 11 positions match TRBD1. The germline CDR1 and CDR2 sequences are SGHRS and YFSETQ. The trim removed 2 bases at V and 4 bases at J, leaving 4 bases unmatched. CDR3 size: 15 residues. CDR3 DNA: TGCGCCAGCAGCTTATCCGGGACAGGGGGCACTGAAGCTTTCTTT. Amino acids: CASSLSGTGGTEAFF. Supplemented by reference TRBV5-1 and TRBJ1-1, the full variable domain reads KAGVTQTPRYLIKTRGQQVTLSCSPISGHRSVSWYQQTPGQGLQFLFEYFSETQRNKGNFPGRFSGRQFSNSRSEMNVSTLELGDSALYLCASSLSGTGGTEAFFGQGTRLTVV.